Each of the 32 T cell receptor beta chains below was sequenced from the same sample in a study of metastatic and nonmetastatic thyroid tumors. TCRdb re-called clones from the PCR reads using MiXCR. The sample has about 45,000 clones, around 4% seen once. Treatment of any kind had been given to no patient before thyroid surgery. Sequencing input: blood. The receptors originated from a female donor with papillary thyroid cancer or a benign thyroid nodule (not recorded which). Some clones in this sample may be carry-over from other donors' samples.

As for this clone: The junction departs from germline at one end; a sequencing error may be responsible. The chain is built from TRBV27 and TRBJ2-7, with D perhaps TRBD1 (6 bases). The CDR3 has 13 residues. Germline assignment: CDR1 MNHEY and CDR2 SMNVEV (reference sequence). CDR3 region: CASILRTGNAQYF. CDR3 bases: TGTGCCAGCATTTTACGAACAGGGAACGCGCAATACTTC.

This clone was recorded at least ten times. The rearrangement joins TRBV2 to TRBJ1-1, with D unclear. V dropped 2 bases and J dropped 1 base, with 11 bases sitting between them. This CDR3 has 15 amino acids. Germline CDR1 reads SNHLY; CDR2 reads FYNNEI. The CDR3 reads CASSEFGQRNTEAFF. DNA for the CDR3: TGTGCCAGCAGTGAATTCGGCCAGAGGAACACTGAAGCTTTCTTT.

This clone was seen repeatedly, ten times or more. The rearrangement joins TRBV5-1 to TRBJ1-1; D is perhaps TRBD1 (5 bases). The CDR3 is 14 residues long. Germline V gives CDR1 SGHRS, CDR2 YFSETQ. V lost 1 base and J 0 bases, leaving 7 bases between the germline ends. The CDR3 coding sequence is TGCGCCAGCAGCTTGCAGGACATGAACACTGAAGCTTTCTTT. This translates into CASSLQDMNTEAFF.

This clone was seen at least ten times. This sequence joins TRBV19 and TRBJ2-6; TRBD2 agrees at 7 bases. The trim removed 5 bases at V and 0 bases at J, leaving 7 bases unmatched. The CDR3 covers 17 residues. Per germline, CDR1 LNHDA and CDR2 SQIVND (reference sequence). The CDR3 DNA is TGTGCCAGTAGTCGCGGGGAGGGATACTCTGGGGCCAACGTCCTGACTTTC. It codes for CASSRGEGYSGANVLTF. Variable domain in full (rest from reference TRBV19 and TRBJ2-6): DGGITQSPKYLFRKEGQNVTLSCEQNLNHDAMYWYRQDPGQGLRLIYYSQIVNDFQKGDIAEGYSVSREKKESFPLTVTSAQKNPTAFYLCASSRGEGYSGANVLTFGAGSRLTVL.

This clone has a count of ten or more. The rearrangement joins TRBV20-1 to TRBJ2-7; possibly TRBD2 for D (6 bases). V was cut by 2 bases and J by 6 bases, with 11 bases left in between. Germline V CDR1 and CDR2: DFQATT, SNEGSKA (reference sequence). The CDR3 extends over 12 amino acids. The CDR3 DNA sequence: TGCAGTGCTAGATACAGCGGGCGCGAGCAGTACTTC. Its translation is CSARYSGREQYF.

In this sample, this clone turned up a few times. This chain uses TRBV12-3 or TRBV12-4 with TRBJ2-7; D tentatively fits TRBD1 or TRBD2 (5 bases each). CDR3 size: 14 residues. With 0 bases removed from V and 5 bases from J, the gap between germline ends came to 11 bases. In DNA form, the CDR3 reads TGTGCCAGCAGTTTAGCGCAGGGAGAAAACGAGCAGTACTTC. This gives the protein CASSLAQGENEQYF.

This clone was seen more than once but under ten times. Since a much larger clone is just one base distant, this may be a read error. The V call is TRBV3-1, the J call TRBJ2-1, with no clear D. This CDR3 comprises 11 residues. CDR1 is LGHDT and CDR2 is YNNKEL in the germline V gene (reference sequence). The DNA for the CDR3 is TGTGCCTGCAGCCTGTACAATGAGCAGTTCTTC. Encoded protein: CACSLYNEQFF.

In this sample, this clone turned up many times. The chain recombines TRBV28 with TRBJ2-7; unclear D gene. The CDR3 loop spans 13 amino acids. Deletions cut 8 bases from V and 6 bases from J, with 17 bases between. Germline V lookup: CDR1 MDHEN, CDR2 SYDVKM. This CDR3 is CASLLPGSPEQYF. The CDR3 DNA is TGTGCCAGCCTGCTGCCAGGCTCCCCCGAGCAGTACTTC.

At least ten counts were recorded for this clone. CDR3 residues: CAISESRGRGDQPQHF. CDR3 in DNA: TGTGCCATCAGTGAGTCCAGGGGGCGAGGTGATCAGCCCCAGCATTTT. V and J are TRBV10-3 and TRBJ1-5; 8 positions match TRBD1. V was pared by 0 bases and J by 5 bases, with 6 bases of the junction left unmatched. Germline V gives CDR1 ENHRY, CDR2 SYGVKD. The CDR3 loop spans 16 amino acids.

This clone was counted ten times or more. This sequence joins TRBV7-9 and TRBJ2-1; possible D gene TRBD2, 6 bases. The CDR3 runs to 15 residues. V was clipped by 2 bases and J by 7 bases, with 15 bases between them. Germline-derived CDR1 and CDR2 are SEHNR and FQNEAQ (reference sequence). The CDR3 sequence is CASSLRPGEGNEQFF. The CDR3 nucleotides read TGTGCCAGCAGCTTACGTCCGGGAGAAGGGAATGAGCAGTTCTTC.

The table lists this clone with a few counts. This chain uses TRBV28 with TRBJ2-3, with 8 bases aligning to TRBD2. The V gene's germline CDR1 is MDHEN and CDR2 SYDVKM. CDR3 length: 15 residues. J lost 5 bases, V lost 4 bases, and 8 bases had no gene match. In nucleotides, the CDR3 is TGTGCCAGCAGTTCGGGGGGGCAGGGCATAGATACGCAGTATTTT. Its protein is CASSSGGQGIDTQYF. The variable domain in full, with the rest retrieved from reference TRBV28 and TRBJ2-3, is DVKVTQSSRYLVKRTGEKVFLECVQDMDHENMFWYRQDPGLGLRLIYFSYDVKMKEKGDIPEGYSVSREKKERFSLILESASTNQTSMYLCASSSGGQGIDTQYFGPGTRLTVL.

This clone has ten or more counts. The chain carries TRBV3-1 and TRBJ1-1; D is undetermined. CDR1 and CDR2 (germline): LGHDT, YNNKEL (reference sequence). Trimming pared 0 bases from V and 1 base from J, leaving 15 bases between. The CDR3 has 17 residues. CDR3 bases: TGTGCCAGCAGCCAAGAGGTGTCAACAAGGCGGAACACTGAAGCTTTCTTT. It translates to CASSQEVSTRRNTEAFF.

This clone was detected many times. The identical CDR3 is also encoded by other nucleotide sequences in the sample. The rearrangement uses TRBV9 and TRBJ2-1; a weak D match, TRBD2 (7 bases). V lost 2 bases to trimming and J lost 0 bases, with 9 bases between them. Per the germline V gene, CDR1 is SGDLS and CDR2 is YYNGEE. There are 15 residues in the CDR3. DNA of the CDR3: TGTGCCAGCAGCGTGGGGGGGGCCTCCTACAATGAGCAGTTCTTC. Residues: CASSVGGASYNEQFF.

This clone was observed many times. This chain uses TRBV14 with TRBJ2-1; 10 bases align to TRBD1. Germline lookup yields CDR1 SGHDN and CDR2 FVKESK. The V gene end was trimmed by 0 bases and the J gene end by 3 bases; junction bases not matched to a gene: 2. This CDR3 comprises 16 residues. CDR3 nucleotides: TGTGCCAGCAGCCAAGAGAGGACAGGGGGCTACAATGAGCAGTTCTTC. Translating it yields CASSQERTGGYNEQFF.

This clone came up many times. The V call is TRBV7-8, the J call TRBJ2-1; D remains unclear. V was shortened by 2 bases and J by 6 bases, with 20 bases between the two germline ends. The CDR3 length is 17 residues. Germline CDR1 reads SGHVS; CDR2 reads FQNEAQ. The CDR3 loop is CASSLPLWTPRANEQFF. The CDR3 DNA reads as TGTGCCAGCAGCTTACCCCTATGGACCCCTCGGGCCAATGAGCAGTTCTTC.

This clone was counted ten times or more. V and J are TRBV30 and TRBJ2-1; D perhaps matches TRBD2 (6 bases). Germline CDR1 is GTSNPN and CDR2 is SVGIG (reference sequence). V lost 4 bases and J lost 9, with 16 bases in between. The CDR3 extends over 13 amino acids. The CDR3 coding sequence is TGTGCCTGGACATCAGGGCTGGAGGGTGAGCAGTTCTTC. As protein: CAWTSGLEGEQFF. Drawing the rest from reference TRBV30 and TRBJ2-1, the complete variable domain is SQTIHQWPATLVQPVGSPLSLECTVEGTSNPNLYWYRQAAGRGLQLLFYSVGIGQISSEVPQNLSASRPQDRQFILSSKKLLLSDSGFYLCAWTSGLEGEQFFGPGTRLTVL.

This clone was found a few times. The chain joins TRBV24-1 to TRBJ1-2; D not resolved. This CDR3 spans 12 amino acids. In germline, CDR1 is KGHDR, CDR2 SFDVKD. Trimming stripped 3 bases from V and 7 bases from J, with 8 bases between. CDR3 sequence (DNA): TGTGCCACCAGTGATCGGATGACTGGCTACACCTTC. Translation gives CATSDRMTGYTF.

This clone came up many times. The chain uses TRBV5-5 and TRBJ2-1; D is ambiguous. Germline lookup yields CDR1 SGHKS and CDR2 YYEKEE (reference sequence). Trimming pared 4 bases from V and 0 bases from J, leaving 11 bases between. The CDR3 consists of 15 residues. CDR3: CASSDSSASYNEQFF. The CDR3 nucleotides are TGTGCCAGCAGCGACTCCTCGGCCTCCTACAATGAGCAGTTCTTC.

This clone showed up many times. The chain recombines TRBV10-2 with TRBJ2-4; perhaps TRBD1 as D (5 bases). This CDR3 region has 14 residues. Trimming left V 7 bases short and J 0 bases short, with 10 bases between. CDR1 WSHSY and CDR2 SAAADI come from the germline V gene. The CDR3 protein is CASTRQIAKNIQYF. The CDR3 region has the DNA TGCGCCAGCACCCGACAGATAGCCAAAAACATTCAGTACTTC.

At least ten counts were recorded for this clone. The chain is built from TRBV5-4 and TRBJ2-5, with TRBD2 identical over 8 bases. Germline assignment: CDR1 SGHNT and CDR2 YYREEE (reference sequence). The CDR3 has 14 amino acids. After removal of 4 bases from V and 2 bases from J, the junction contained 4 bases not matched to a gene. Written as DNA, the CDR3 is TGTGCCAGCAGCCCGGGACTAGAGCAAGAGACCCAGTACTTC. Protein sequence: CASSPGLEQETQYF.

This clone was found many times. CDR3 region: CASSQERSGGYTF. The CDR3 DNA reads as TGTGCCAGCAGCCAAGAGAGGAGTGGTGGCTACACCTTC. This rearrangement joins TRBV3-1 to TRBJ1-2; D not certain. The CDR3 has 13 residues. V was shortened by 0 bases and J by 7 bases, with 9 bases between the two germline ends. Germline V gene lookup returns CDR1 LGHDT and CDR2 YNNKEL (reference sequence).

This clone was seen a handful of times. The chain is built from TRBV12-3 or TRBV12-4 and TRBJ2-7; TRBD2 matches at 7 bases. The CDR3 extends over 12 amino acids. CDR3 DNA: TGTGCCAGCATTTTAGGGAGGGAGAAGCAGTACGTC. Translating gives CASILGREKQYV.

This clone is labeled medium-sized. In DNA, the CDR3 is TGTGCCAGCAGTGATCGCGGGACACGTGAAGCTTTCTTT. Translation gives CASSDRGTREAFF. The chain carries TRBV6-1 and TRBJ1-1; maybe TRBD1 (6 bases). CDR1 and CDR2 from the germline V gene are MNHNS and SASEGT. The CDR3 spans 13 residues. With 3 bases removed from V and 7 bases from J, the gap between germline ends came to 12 bases.

In this sample, this clone turned up many times. The chain couples TRBV6-5 to TRBJ2-2; D is unresolved. V lost 0 bases, J lost 4 bases, and 12 bases lay in between. Germline V gene lookup returns CDR1 MNHEY and CDR2 SVGAGI. This CDR3 is built from 16 residues. The CDR3 nucleotides are TGTGCCAGCAGTTACTCACTTACAGCTTCCACCGGGGAGCTGTTTTTT. Protein: CASSYSLTASTGELFF.

This clone was recorded at least ten times. This may be a read error, as it is one base from a much larger clone. The rearrangement uses TRBV19 and TRBJ2-7; D remains unclear. V shed 0 bases and J shed 2 bases, with 8 bases lying between them. Germline CDR1 LNHDA, CDR2 SQIVND (reference sequence). The length of the CDR3 is 14 residues. CDR3 DNA sequence: TGTGCCAGTAGTATAGACCGGAGCCCCTACGAGCAGTACTTC. Translating gives CASSIDRSPYEQYF.

On this clone itself: Just one base apart from a much larger clone, this may be a read error. CDR3 region: CASNRLAGNNEQFF. In DNA, the CDR3 is TGTGCCAGCAACAGACTAGCGGGAAACAATGAGCAGTTCTTC. This chain uses TRBV7-9 with TRBJ2-1; 11 nucleotides agree with TRBD2. With 7 bases clipped from V and 5 bases from J, the junction kept 4 bases outside the gene matches. Germline CDR1 is SEHNR and CDR2 is FQNEAQ (reference sequence). The CDR3 covers 14 residues.

This sequence joins TRBV20-1 and TRBJ1-6, with D unclear. Germline V gene data show CDR1 as DFQATT and CDR2 as SNEGSKA (reference sequence). The CDR3 loop spans 13 amino acids. Deletions cut 1 base from V and 8 bases from J, with 9 bases between. This CDR3 reads CSARGVRDSPLHF. CDR3 bases: TGCAGTGCTAGAGGGGTGAGAGATTCACCCCTCCACTTT.

Only a few counts were recorded for this clone. This chain uses TRBV6-2 or TRBV6-3 with TRBJ2-7; TRBD2 aligns across 11 bases. This CDR3 has 14 amino acids. The germline V gene encodes CDR1 MNHEY and CDR2 SVGEGT. The trim removed 4 bases at V and 4 bases at J, leaving 3 bases unmatched. The chain's CDR3 is CASSSTSGGYEQYF. The CDR3 nucleotides read TGTGCCAGCAGTTCTACTAGCGGGGGTTACGAGCAGTACTTC.

A remark on this clone: A much larger clone lies a single base off, so this may be a read error. The chain recombines TRBV30 with TRBJ2-6; D may match TRBD1 or TRBD2 (5 bases each). This CDR3 has 14 residues. Trimming took 4 bases from V and 8 from J, leaving 15 bases between them. Germline assignment: CDR1 GTSNPN and CDR2 SVGIG (reference sequence). CDR3 bases: TGTGCCTGGAATGGGGGTCACGGGTCCAACGTCCTGACTTTC. As protein: CAWNGGHGSNVLTF.

Ten or more counts support this clone. This rearrangement joins TRBV7-3 to TRBJ2-3; 8 positions agree with TRBD2. The ends lost 4 bases at V and 4 bases at J; junction bases unmatched: 7. From germline, CDR1 is SGHTA and CDR2 FQGTGA. The CDR3 contains 15 residues. The CDR3 loop is CASSSAGGHADTQYF. The CDR3 coding sequence is TGTGCCAGCAGCTCGGCGGGGGGCCACGCAGATACGCAGTATTTT.

This clone showed up many times. The rearrangement links TRBV11-1 to TRBJ2-2; TRBD1 is a possible D gene (6 bases). The germline gives CDR1 SGHAT, CDR2 FQDESV (reference sequence). The germline V and J ends were trimmed by 7 bases and 5 bases, with 14 bases remaining between them. This CDR3 contains 14 residues. CDR3 region: CASNHRASTGELFF. The CDR3 DNA reads as TGTGCCAGCAACCACAGGGCGTCAACCGGGGAGCTGTTTTTT.

By sample fraction, this clone is medium-sized. The V call is TRBV20-1, the J call TRBJ2-3; perhaps D is TRBD1 or TRBD2 (5 bases each). Germline CDR1 is DFQATT and CDR2 is SNEGSKA (reference sequence). V lost 3 bases and J lost 6, with 22 bases in between. The CDR3 covers 16 residues. The CDR3 reads CSASSPPGRSLDTQYF. CDR3 DNA sequence: TGCAGTGCTAGTTCCCCGCCGGGACGATCACTGGATACGCAGTATTTT.